This TCR beta chain was retrieved from a study of regulatory T cells in long-lasting Graves disease. Study-wide points: Accuracy might have suffered from few samples.

This CDR3 is 17 amino acids long. Losses at the gene ends were 4 bases for V and 1 base for J; bases not matched to a gene: 13. Germline V lookup: CDR1 SGHVS, CDR2 FQNEAQ. Time point here: persistent/refractory GD, antithyroid drugs over 5 years with positive TRAb. With RNA extracted from PBMCs as input, the TCR library was made. The TCR beta library used iRepertoire HTBI primers with Arm-PCR amplification of CDR3. MiXCR, applied by TCRdb to the multiplex PCR reads, yields one record per CDR3 protein. The sample records some 370,000 distinct CDR3 sequences, more than 20% being singletons. In its sample, this clonotype was seen a few times. What it recognizes is unknown.

The sequence derives from a female donor with Graves disease. The input for sequencing was peripheral blood mononuclear cells (PBMCs), taken when the disease was refractory, from a patient treated with antithyroid drugs. The chain recombines TRBV7-8 with TRBJ2-7, with TRBD1 matching over 7 bases. CDR3 in amino acids: CASSSTADRVPSYEQYF. The DNA of the CDR3 is TGTGCCAGCAGCTCCACAGCAGACAGGGTACCTTCCTACGAGCAGTACTTC.